This entry features one T cell receptor (beta chain) sequence. This receptor's antigen is unknown. One base away there is no much larger clone; base qualities are not given. The time point label on this specimen signifies: week 23, last vaccination. Each vaccine dose was 300 ug of a 20-mer mutant IDH1 peptide in Montanide, given subcutaneously with topical imiquimod. All donors had newly diagnosed IDH1-mutant astrocytomas of WHO grade 3 or 4 that showed loss of nuclear ATRX. The samples were drawn from NOA16, a multicentre, single-arm, open-label phase I trial in Germany that tested a mutant IDH1 peptide vaccine in humans for the first time. Genomic DNA for TCRB sequencing was extracted from EDTA blood using the DNeasy Blood and Tissue Kit. The CDR3 numbers 14 residues from cysteine through phenylalanine. CDR3 DNA only is kept here, 42 bases in frame from base 1. CDR1 and CDR2 were assigned from the germline V gene (reference sequence) as SGHNT and YYREEE. For this chain, trimming is 3 bases at the V end and 7 bases at the J end, and the number of junction bases without a gene match is 6.

Library generation was performed with the immunoSEQ multiplex PCR assay. Rearranged TCR beta chain sequences were amplified using the hsTCRB Kit according to the manufacturer's protocol. Sequencing of TCRB libraries was carried out on an Illumina MiSeq. The authors processed their data as follows. The proprietary platform of the kit vendor was used for demultiplexing, trimming and gene mapping. What TCRdb holds here is the immuneACCESS table cut down to in-frame rearrangements. Part of the clones is not present; checked against another copy, under half of the missing clones reflect an unresolved V gene, and the others are unexplained. V and J calls and clone size are those listed in that table; D and trimming were worked out from the DNA. This sample has about 56,000 clones in its table, and around 87% of those were observed once. The ten largest clones add up to about 1.5% of the sample. This record belongs to a study of a mutant IDH1 vaccine in newly diagnosed glioma (dated by TCRdb to the early 2020s). At the level of the whole study: Eight vaccinations were administered to patients in weeks 1, 3, 5, 7, 11, 15, 19 and 23, corresponding to visits V03 through V10. Peripheral blood samples were drawn at six visits, namely V03 (baseline), V05, V07, V10, V12 and V13. Longitudinal TCRB deep sequencing was performed for some 25 treated patients wherever samples were available for exploratory analyses. Vaccination started 4-6 weeks after radiotherapy alone, or was given together with temozolomide cycles in the groups whose treatment included chemotherapy. Of the 25 to 35 patients who were treated, around 62% were male and around 40% were female, and the mean age was around 40 years. Prior to enrollment, standard therapy consisting of radiotherapy alone, temozolomide alone, or radiochemotherapy with temozolomide had been administered to patients, with the combination being received by most patients.

What the study reported, not specific to this receptor: Vaccine-induced immune responses across multiple MHC alleles were detected in 93.3% of patients. PBMC samples for TCRB deep sequencing were selected based on availability. No apparent relationship was observed between pseudoprogression and alterations in the top peripheral T cell clonotypes detected by TCRB sequencing. The authors noted that analyses of patient blood samples could not be reproduced because of sample limitations.

This specimen was PBMCs, taken from a glioma patient whose treatment included an IDH1 peptide vaccine. The TCR originated in a man aged 35 to 55 with glioma. The sequence links TRBV5-4 to TRBJ1-4; 7 bases in the junction line up with TRBD1. The bases read TGTGCCAGCAGCTCGGACAGGTTTACTGAAAAACTGTTTTTT. Its protein is CASSSDRFTEKLFF.